Sequencing of this TCR beta chain was carried out in a study of radiotherapy plus CTLA-4 blockade in lung cancer. Profiled with immunoSEQ multiplex PCR; TCRdb holds only in-frame clones, not every one. In the table there are around 80,000 clones, roughly 80% of which are singletons. The study gave focal radiation plus ipilimumab CTLA-4 blockade to patients with chemo-refractory metastatic non-small-cell lung cancer. Points on this clone: Its antigen is unknown.

Study outcomes and limitations: An expansion of tumor-derived TCR clones occurred in blood after radiotherapy plus ipilimumab.

J lost 2 bases, V lost 2 bases, and 9 bases had no gene match. There are 17 residues in the CDR3. Germline V lookup: CDR1 SGHRS, CDR2 YFSETQ. This sequence originates from a human donor with non-small cell lung cancer whose response to radiotherapy plus ipilimumab could not be evaluated. The chain is built from TRBV5-1 and TRBJ2-3; 9 positions match TRBD2. The sequenced sample was peripheral blood, obtained from a patient treated with radiotherapy plus ipilimumab. The CDR3 DNA follows: TGCGCCAGCAGCTTTGGTTTTAGCGGGAGAGTCACAGATACGCAGTATTTT. Protein sequence: CASSFGFSGRVTDTQYF.